This TCR beta chain originates from a study of cytomegalovirus exposure and HLA in healthy donors. Study summary: From some 180 million T cells, an earlier analysis saw roughly 100 million unique TCR beta sequences. From donors who were HLA-typed, an early data release held 65 million to 85 million unique TCRs. General study points: Several of the most significant clusters appeared, in a later analysis, to be linked to common viral pathogens.

Germline CDR1 and CDR2: SGHDT and YYEEEE. Trimming shortened V by 2 bases and J by 2 bases, and 8 bases separated the two germline ends. This CDR3 is 13 amino acids long. PCR employed 60 Vbeta and 13 Jbeta primers. Profiled with immunoSEQ multiplex PCR; TCRdb holds only in-frame clones, not every one. The table for this sample gives around 140,000 clones. As concerns this clone: Its specificity is unknown.

The specimen sequenced was PBMCs. The TCR comes from a male donor in good health and CMV-seronegative. The V call is TRBV5-6, the J call TRBJ2-7, with D possibly TRBD1 on 5 matching bases. CDR3 sequence (DNA): TGTGCCAGCAGCTTTGACAGAGCCTACGAGCAGTACTTC. Its translation: CASSFDRAYEQYF. The whole variable domain, filled in from reference TRBV5-6 and TRBJ2-7, reads DAGVTQSPTHLIKTRGQQVTLRCSPKSGHDTVSWYQQALGQGPQFIFQYYEEEERQRGNFPDRFSGHQFPNYSSELNVNALLLGDSALYLCASSFDRAYEQYFGPGTRLTVT.